This T cell receptor (beta chain) was recorded in a study of patients and donors after allogeneic stem cell transplantation (dated by TCRdb to between 2020 and 2021). A note on this clonotype: What antigen it recognizes has not been identified. The junction does not match germline at one end; this may be a read error.

The method was RT-PCR. Sequencing used a NextSeq 550. Through fastp at Q25 and MiXCR, TCRdb rebuilt clones from the public reads, retaining in-frame beta chains. One record per CDR3 amino acid sequence lists the most common genes and DNA. The sample includes about 16,000 distinct CDR3 sequences, with approximately 30% observed a single time. The ten largest clones add up to 36% of the sample. Per the germline V gene, KGHDR is the CDR1 and SFDVKD is the CDR2. From the cysteine up to the phenylalanine, the CDR3 has a length of 12 residues. Solely the CDR3 DNA is kept, with 36 bases framed from the first base.

The V gene is TRBV24-1 and the J gene is TRBJ1-5, with the D gene too uncertain to name. The sequenced material came from blood, either unsorted or a sorted T cell fraction (not recorded which). This receptor was obtained from a human donor who was either an allogeneic HSCT recipient or a stem cell or donor lymphocyte infusion donor (not recorded which). It is not recorded whose cells these are; they may come from a transplant donor. The DNA reads as follows: TGTGCCACGAGTGGGAGCAATCAGCCCCAGCATTTT. This gives the protein CATSGSNQPQHF.